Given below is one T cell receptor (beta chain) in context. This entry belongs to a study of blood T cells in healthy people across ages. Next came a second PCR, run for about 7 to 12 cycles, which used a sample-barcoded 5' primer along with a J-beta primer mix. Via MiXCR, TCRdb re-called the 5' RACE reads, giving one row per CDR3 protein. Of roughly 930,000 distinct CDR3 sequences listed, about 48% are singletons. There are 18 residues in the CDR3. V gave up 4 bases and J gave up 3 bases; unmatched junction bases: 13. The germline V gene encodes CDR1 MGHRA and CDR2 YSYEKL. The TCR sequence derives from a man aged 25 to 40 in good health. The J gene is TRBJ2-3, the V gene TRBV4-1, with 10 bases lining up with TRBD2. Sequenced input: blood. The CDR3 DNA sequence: TGCGCCAGCAGCCCCTACCCTAGCGGGGGCGATGGGACAGATACGCAGTATTTT. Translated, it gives CASSPYPSGGDGTDTQYF.